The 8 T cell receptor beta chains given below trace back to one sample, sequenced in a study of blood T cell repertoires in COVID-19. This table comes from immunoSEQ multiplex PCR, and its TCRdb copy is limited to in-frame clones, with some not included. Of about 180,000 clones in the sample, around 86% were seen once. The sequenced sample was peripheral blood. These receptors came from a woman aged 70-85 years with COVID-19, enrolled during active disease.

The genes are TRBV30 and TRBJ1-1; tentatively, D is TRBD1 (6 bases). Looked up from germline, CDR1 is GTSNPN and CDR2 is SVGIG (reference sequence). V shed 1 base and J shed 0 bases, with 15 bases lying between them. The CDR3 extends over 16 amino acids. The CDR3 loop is CAWSAGTKNMNTEAFF. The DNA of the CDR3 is TGTGCCTGGAGTGCCGGGACAAAGAACATGAACACTGAAGCTTTCTTT.

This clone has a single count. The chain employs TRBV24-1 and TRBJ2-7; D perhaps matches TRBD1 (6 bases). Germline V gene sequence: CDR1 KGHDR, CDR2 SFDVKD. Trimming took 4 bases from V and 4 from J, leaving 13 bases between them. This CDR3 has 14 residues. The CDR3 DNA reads TGTGCCACCAGTGAGGCAGGGGCCGGGTACGAGCAGTACTTC. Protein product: CATSEAGAGYEQYF.

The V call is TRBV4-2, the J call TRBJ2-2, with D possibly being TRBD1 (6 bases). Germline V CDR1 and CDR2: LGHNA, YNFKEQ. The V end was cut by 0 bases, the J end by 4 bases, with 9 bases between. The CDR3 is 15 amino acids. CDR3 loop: CASSQEQGTTGELFF. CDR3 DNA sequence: TGTGCCAGCAGCCAAGAACAGGGTACCACCGGGGAGCTGTTTTTT.

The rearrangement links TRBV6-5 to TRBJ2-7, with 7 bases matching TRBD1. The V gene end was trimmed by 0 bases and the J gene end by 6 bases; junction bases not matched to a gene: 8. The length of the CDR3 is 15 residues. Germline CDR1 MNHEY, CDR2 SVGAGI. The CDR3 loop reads CASSYSSTGVVEQYF. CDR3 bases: TGTGCCAGCAGTTACTCGAGTACAGGGGTCGTCGAGCAGTACTTC.

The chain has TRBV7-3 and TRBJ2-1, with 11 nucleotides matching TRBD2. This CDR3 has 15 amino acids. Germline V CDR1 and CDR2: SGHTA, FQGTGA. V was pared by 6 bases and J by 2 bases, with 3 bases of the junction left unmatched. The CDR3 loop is CASSLGLAAYNEQFF. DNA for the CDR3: TGTGCCAGCAGTTTGGGACTAGCGGCCTACAATGAGCAGTTCTTC.

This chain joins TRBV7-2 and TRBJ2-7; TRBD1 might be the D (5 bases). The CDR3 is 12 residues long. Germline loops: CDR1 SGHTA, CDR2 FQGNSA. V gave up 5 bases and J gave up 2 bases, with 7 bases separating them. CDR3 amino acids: CASSRQTYEQYF. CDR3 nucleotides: TGTGCCAGCAGCCGACAGACCTACGAGCAGTACTTC.

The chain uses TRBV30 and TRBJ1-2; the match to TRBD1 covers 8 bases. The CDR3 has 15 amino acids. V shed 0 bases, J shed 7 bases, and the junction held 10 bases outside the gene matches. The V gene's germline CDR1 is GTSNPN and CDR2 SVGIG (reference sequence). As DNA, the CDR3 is TGTGCCTGGAGTGTACCCCGGACAGGGCTTGTTGGCTACACCTTC. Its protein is CAWSVPRTGLVGYTF.

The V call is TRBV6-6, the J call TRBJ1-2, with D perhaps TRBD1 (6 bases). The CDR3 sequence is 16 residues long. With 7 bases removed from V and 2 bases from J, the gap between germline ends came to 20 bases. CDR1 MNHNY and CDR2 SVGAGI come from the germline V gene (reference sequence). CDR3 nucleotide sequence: TGTGCCAGCACGGCAGGGGAGCGATGGGGCAACTATGGCTACACCTTC. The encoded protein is CASTAGERWGNYGYTF.